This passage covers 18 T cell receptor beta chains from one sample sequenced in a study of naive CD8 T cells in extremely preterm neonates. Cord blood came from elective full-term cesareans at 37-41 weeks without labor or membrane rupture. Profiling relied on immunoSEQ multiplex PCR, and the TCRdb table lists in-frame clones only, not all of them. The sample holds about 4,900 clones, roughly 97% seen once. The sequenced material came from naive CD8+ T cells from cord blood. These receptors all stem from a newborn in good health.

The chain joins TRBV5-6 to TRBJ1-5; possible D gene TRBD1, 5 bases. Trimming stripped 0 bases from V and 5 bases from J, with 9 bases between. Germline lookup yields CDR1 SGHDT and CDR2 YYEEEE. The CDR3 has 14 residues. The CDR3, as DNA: TGTGCCAGCAGCTTGGCGGGGGTCCATCAGCCCCAGCATTTT. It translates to CASSLAGVHQPQHF. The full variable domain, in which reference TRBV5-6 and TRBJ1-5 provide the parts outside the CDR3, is DAGVTQSPTHLIKTRGQQVTLRCSPKSGHDTVSWYQQALGQGPQFIFQYYEEEERQRGNFPDRFSGHQFPNYSSELNVNALLLGDSALYLCASSLAGVHQPQHFGDGTRLSIL.

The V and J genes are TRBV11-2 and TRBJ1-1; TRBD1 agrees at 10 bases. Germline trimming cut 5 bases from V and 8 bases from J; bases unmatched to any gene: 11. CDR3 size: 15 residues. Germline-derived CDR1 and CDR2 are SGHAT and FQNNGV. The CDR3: CASSPSRGQGNEAFF. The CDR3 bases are TGTGCCAGCAGCCCATCCCGGGGACAGGGGAACGAAGCTTTCTTT.

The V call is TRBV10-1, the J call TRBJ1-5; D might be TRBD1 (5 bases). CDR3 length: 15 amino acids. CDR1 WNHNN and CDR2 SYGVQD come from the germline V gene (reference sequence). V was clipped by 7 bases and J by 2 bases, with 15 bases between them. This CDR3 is CASTRGLGGNQPQHF. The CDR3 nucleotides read TGCGCCAGCACAAGGGGCCTGGGTGGCAATCAGCCCCAGCATTTT.

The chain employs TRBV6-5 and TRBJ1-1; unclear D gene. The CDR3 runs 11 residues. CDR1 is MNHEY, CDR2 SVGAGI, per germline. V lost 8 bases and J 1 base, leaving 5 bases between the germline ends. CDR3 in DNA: TGTGCCAGCCACTGGAACACTGAAGCTTTCTTT. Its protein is CASHWNTEAFF.

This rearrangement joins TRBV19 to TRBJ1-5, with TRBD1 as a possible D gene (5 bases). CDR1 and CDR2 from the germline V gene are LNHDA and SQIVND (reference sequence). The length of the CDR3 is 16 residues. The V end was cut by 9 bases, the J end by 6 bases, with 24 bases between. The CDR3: CASKSRGGGEGQPQHF. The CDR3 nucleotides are TGTGCCAGCAAAAGTAGGGGCGGGGGGGAAGGTCAGCCCCAGCATTTT. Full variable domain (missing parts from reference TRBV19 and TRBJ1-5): DGGITQSPKYLFRKEGQNVTLSCEQNLNHDAMYWYRQDPGQGLRLIYYSQIVNDFQKGDIAEGYSVSREKKESFPLTVTSAQKNPTAFYLCASKSRGGGEGQPQHFGDGTRLSIL.

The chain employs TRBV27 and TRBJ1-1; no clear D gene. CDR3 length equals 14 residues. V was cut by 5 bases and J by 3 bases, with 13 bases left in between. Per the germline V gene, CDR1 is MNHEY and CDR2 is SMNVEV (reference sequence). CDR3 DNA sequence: TGTGCCAGCAGTCTATTACACGGGTACACTGAAGCTTTCTTT. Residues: CASSLLHGYTEAFF.

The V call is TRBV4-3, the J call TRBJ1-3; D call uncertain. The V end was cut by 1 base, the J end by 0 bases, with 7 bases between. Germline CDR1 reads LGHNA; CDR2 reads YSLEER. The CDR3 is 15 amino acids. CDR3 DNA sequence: TGCGCCAGCAGCCAAGTGACGGGCTCTGGAAACACCATATATTTT. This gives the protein CASSQVTGSGNTIYF.

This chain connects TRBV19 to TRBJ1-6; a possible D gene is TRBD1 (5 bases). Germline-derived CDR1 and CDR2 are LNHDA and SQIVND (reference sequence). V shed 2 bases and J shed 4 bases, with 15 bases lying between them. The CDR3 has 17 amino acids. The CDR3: CASSIYSNRLYNSPLHF. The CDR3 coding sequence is TGTGCCAGTAGTATATATTCGAACAGGCTTTATAATTCACCCCTCCACTTT.

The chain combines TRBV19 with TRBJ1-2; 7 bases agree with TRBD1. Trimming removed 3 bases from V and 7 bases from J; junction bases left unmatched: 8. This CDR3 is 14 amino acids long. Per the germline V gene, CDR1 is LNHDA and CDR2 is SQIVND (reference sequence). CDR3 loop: CASSIGTDSAGYTF. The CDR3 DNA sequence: TGTGCCAGTAGTATCGGGACAGACTCGGCTGGCTACACCTTC.

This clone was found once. The CDR3 loop reads CAWNSVNTEAFF. CDR3 DNA sequence: TGTGCCTGGAATTCAGTGAACACTGAAGCTTTCTTT. The chain links TRBV30 to TRBJ1-1, with no clear D. The CDR3 spans 12 residues. Trimming took 4 bases from V and 0 from J, leaving 6 bases between them. Germline V gene data show CDR1 as GTSNPN and CDR2 as SVGIG (reference sequence).

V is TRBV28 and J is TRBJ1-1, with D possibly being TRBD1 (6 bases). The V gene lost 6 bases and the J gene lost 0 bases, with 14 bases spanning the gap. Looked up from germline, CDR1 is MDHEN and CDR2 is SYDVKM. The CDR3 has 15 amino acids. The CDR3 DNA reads TGTGCCAGCAGCACTCGGACAGACCTGAACACTGAAGCTTTCTTT. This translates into CASSTRTDLNTEAFF. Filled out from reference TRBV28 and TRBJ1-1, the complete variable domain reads DVKVTQSSRYLVKRTGEKVFLECVQDMDHENMFWYRQDPGLGLRLIYFSYDVKMKEKGDIPEGYSVSREKKERFSLILESASTNQTSMYLCASSTRTDLNTEAFFGQGTRLTVV.

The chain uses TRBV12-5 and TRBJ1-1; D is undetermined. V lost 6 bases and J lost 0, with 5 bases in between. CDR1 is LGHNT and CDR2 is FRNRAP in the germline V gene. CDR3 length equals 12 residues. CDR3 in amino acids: CASGVVNTEAFF. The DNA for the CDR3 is TGTGCTAGTGGGGTAGTGAACACTGAAGCTTTCTTT.

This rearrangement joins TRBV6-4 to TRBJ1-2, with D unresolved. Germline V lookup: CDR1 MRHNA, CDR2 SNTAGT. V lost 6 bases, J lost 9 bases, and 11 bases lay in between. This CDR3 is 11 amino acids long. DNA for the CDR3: TGTGCCAGCAGGGGCGACGGGAGCTACACCTTC. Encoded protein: CASRGDGSYTF.

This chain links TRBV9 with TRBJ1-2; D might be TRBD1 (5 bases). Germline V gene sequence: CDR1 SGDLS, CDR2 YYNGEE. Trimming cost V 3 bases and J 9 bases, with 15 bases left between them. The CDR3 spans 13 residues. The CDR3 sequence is CASSAGTPRSYTF. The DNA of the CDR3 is TGTGCCAGCAGCGCCGGGACTCCGAGGAGCTACACCTTC.

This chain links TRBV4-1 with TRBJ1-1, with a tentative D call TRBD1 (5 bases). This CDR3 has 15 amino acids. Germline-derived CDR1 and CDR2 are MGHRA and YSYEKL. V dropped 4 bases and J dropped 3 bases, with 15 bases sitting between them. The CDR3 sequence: CASSPPGTGDTEAFF. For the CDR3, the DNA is TGCGCCAGCAGCCCCCCTGGGACGGGGGACACTGAAGCTTTCTTT.

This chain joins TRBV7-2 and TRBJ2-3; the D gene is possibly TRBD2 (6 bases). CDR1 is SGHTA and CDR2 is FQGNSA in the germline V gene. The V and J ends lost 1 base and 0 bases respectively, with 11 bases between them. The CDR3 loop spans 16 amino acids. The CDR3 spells CASSLVGGTSTDTQYF. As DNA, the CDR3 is TGTGCCAGCAGCTTAGTAGGTGGGACTAGCACAGATACGCAGTATTTT.

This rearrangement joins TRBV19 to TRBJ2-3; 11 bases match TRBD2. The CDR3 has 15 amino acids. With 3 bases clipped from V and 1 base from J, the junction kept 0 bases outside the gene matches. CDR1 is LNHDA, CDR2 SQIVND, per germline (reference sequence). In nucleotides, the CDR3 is TGTGCCAGTAGTATGGGACTAGCGGGCACAGATACGCAGTATTTT. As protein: CASSMGLAGTDTQYF.

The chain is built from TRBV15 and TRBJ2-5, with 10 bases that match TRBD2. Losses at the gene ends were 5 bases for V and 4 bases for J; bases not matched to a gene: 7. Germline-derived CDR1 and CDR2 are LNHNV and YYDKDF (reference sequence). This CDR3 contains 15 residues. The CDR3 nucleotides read TGTGCCACCAGCGGAAGCGGGGGGGCCTCAGAGACCCAGTACTTC. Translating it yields CATSGSGGASETQYF.